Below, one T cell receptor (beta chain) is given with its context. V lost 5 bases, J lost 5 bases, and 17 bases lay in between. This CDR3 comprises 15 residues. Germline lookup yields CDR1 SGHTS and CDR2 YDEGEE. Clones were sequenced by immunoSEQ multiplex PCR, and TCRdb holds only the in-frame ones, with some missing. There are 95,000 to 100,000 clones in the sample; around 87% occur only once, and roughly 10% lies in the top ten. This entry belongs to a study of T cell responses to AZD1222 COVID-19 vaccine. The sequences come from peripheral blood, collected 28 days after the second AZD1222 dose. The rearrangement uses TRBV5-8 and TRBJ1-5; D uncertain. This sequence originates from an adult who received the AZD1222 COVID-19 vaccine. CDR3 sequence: CASRPVGVDYQPQHF. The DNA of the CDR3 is TGTGCCAGCAGACCCGTTGGGGTGGATTATCAGCCCCAGCATTTT.